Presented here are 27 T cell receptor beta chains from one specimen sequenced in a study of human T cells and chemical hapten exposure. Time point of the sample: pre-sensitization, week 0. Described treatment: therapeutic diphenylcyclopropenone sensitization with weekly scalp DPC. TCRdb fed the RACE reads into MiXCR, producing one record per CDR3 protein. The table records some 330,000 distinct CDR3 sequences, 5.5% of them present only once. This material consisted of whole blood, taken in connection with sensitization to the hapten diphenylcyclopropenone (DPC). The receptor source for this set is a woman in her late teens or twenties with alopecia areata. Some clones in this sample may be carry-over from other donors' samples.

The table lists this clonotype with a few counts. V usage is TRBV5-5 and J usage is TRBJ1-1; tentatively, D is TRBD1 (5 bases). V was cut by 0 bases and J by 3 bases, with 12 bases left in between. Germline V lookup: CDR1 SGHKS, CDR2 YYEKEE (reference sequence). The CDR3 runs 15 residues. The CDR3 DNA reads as TGTGCCAGCAGCTTGGGGGGACGGAGCTACACTGAAGCTTTCTTT. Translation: CASSLGGRSYTEAFF.

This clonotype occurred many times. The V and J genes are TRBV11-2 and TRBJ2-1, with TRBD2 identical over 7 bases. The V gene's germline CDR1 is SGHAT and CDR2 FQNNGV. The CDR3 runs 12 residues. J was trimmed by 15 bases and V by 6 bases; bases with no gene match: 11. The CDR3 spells CASSSGLVGPFF. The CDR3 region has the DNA TGTGCCAGCAGTTCCGGACTAGTCGGCCCGTTCTTC.

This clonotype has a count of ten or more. The CDR3, as DNA: TGTGCCAGCAGTTTTGTGAATTCACCCCTCCACTTT. Its protein product is CASSFVNSPLHF. This chain connects TRBV27 to TRBJ1-6; no clear D gene. Trimming took 3 bases from V and 7 from J, leaving 4 bases between them. Germline V gene data show CDR1 as MNHEY and CDR2 as SMNVEV (reference sequence). CDR3 length: 12 amino acids.

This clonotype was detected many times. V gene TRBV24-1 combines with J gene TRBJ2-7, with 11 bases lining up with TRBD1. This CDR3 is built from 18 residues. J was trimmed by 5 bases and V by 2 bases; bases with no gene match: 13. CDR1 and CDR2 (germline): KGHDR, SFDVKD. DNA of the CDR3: TGTGCCACCAGTGATTCCGCTACGGGGACAGGGGGGTATAACGAGCAGTACTTC. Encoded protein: CATSDSATGTGGYNEQYF.

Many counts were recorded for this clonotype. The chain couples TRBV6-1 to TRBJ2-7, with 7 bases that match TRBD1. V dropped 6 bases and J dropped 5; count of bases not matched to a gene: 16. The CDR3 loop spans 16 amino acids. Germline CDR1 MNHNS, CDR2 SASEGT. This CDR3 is CASRFSHDRAWDEQYF. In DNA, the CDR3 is TGTGCCAGCAGATTTTCCCACGACAGGGCCTGGGACGAGCAGTACTTC.

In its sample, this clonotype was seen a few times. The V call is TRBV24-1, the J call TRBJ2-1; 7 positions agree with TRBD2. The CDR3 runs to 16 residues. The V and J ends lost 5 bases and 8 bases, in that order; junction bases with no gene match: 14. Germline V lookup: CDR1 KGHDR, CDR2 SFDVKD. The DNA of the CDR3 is TGTGCCACCAGTGGGAAAGCGGGGAGGACCCGGGATGAGCAGTTCTTC. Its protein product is CATSGKAGRTRDEQFF.

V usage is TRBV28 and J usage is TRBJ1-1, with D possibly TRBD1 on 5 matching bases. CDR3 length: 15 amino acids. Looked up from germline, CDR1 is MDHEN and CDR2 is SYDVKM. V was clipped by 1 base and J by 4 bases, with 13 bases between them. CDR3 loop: CASSLFGGSSTEAFF. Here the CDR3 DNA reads TGTGCCAGCAGTTTATTCGGGGGGTCGAGCACTGAAGCTTTCTTT.

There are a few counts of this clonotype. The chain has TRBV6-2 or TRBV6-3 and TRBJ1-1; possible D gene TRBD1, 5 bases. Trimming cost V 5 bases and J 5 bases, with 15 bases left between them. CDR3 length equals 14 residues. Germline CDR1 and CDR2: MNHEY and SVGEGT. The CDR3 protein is CASSNGGVWTEAFF. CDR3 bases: TGTGCCAGCAGTAACGGGGGGGTATGGACTGAAGCTTTCTTT.

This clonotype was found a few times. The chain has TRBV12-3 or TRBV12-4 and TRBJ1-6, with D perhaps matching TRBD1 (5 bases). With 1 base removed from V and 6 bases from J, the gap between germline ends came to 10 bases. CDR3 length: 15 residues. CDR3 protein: CASSLGSGRNSPLHF. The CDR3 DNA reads TGTGCCAGCAGTTTAGGTTCAGGGCGTAATTCACCCCTCCACTTT.

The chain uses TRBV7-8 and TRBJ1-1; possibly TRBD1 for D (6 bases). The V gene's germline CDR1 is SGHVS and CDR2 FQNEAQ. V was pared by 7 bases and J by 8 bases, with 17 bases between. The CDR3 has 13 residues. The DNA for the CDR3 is TGTGCCAGCACCCTCCGAGAGGGGGGGGAAGCTTTCTTT. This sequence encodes CASTLREGGEAFF.

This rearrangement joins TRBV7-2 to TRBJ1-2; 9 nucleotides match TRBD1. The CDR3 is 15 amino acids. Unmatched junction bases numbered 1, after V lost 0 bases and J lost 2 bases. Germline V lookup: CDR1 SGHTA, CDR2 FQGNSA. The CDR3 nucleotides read TGTGCCAGCAGCTTAGCAACAGGGGGCAACTATGGCTACACCTTC. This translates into CASSLATGGNYGYTF.

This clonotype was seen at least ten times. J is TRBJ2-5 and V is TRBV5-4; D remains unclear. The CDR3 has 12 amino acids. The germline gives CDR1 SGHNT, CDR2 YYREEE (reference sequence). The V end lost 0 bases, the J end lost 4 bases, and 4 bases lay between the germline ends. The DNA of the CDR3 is TGTGCCAGCAGCTTGGAAGGAGAGACCCAGTACTTC. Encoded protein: CASSLEGETQYF.

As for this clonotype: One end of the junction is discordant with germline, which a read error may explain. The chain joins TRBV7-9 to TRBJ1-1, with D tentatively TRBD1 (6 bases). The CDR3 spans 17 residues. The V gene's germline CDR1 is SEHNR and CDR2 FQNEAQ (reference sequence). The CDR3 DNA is TGTGCCAGCACCTTAGGGGTGTTGGGGGCGCGGGACACTGAAGCTTTCTTT. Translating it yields CASTLGVLGARDTEAFF.

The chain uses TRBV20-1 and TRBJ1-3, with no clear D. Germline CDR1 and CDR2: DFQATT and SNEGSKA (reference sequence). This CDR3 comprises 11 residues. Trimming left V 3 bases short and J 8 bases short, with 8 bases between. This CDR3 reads CSARTVDTIYF. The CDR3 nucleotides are TGCAGTGCTAGGACGGTAGACACCATATATTTT.

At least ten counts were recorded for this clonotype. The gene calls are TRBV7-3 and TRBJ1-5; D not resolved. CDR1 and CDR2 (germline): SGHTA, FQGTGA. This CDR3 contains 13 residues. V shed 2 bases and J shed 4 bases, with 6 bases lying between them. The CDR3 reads CASSLGQNQPQHF. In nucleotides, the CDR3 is TGTGCCAGCAGCTTAGGGCAAAATCAGCCCCAGCATTTT.

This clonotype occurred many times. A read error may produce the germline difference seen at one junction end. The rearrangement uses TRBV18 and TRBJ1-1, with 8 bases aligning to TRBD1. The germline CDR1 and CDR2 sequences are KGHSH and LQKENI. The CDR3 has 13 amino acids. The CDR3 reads CASSPPGQVEDFF. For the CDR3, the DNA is TGTGCCAGCTCACCACCGGGACAGGTGGAAGATTTCTTT.

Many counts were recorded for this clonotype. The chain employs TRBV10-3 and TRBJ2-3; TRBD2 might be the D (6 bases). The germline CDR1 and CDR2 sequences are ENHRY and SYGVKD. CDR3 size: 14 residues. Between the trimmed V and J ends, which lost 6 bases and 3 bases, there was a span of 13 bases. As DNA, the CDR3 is TGTGCCATCAGCGAACCGACTAGGACAGATACGCAGTATTTT. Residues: CAISEPTRTDTQYF.

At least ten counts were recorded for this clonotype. The chain's CDR3 is CASSWTARDPNRGSYNEQFF. DNA for the CDR3: TGTGCCAGCAGCTGGACGGCCCGGGACCCCAATCGAGGCTCCTACAATGAGCAGTTCTTC. The chain links TRBV7-6 to TRBJ2-1; D may be TRBD1 or TRBD2 (5 bases each). Germline V gene sequence: CDR1 SGHVS, CDR2 FNYEAQ. The CDR3 has 20 amino acids. Trimming pared 4 bases from V and 0 bases from J, leaving 25 bases between.

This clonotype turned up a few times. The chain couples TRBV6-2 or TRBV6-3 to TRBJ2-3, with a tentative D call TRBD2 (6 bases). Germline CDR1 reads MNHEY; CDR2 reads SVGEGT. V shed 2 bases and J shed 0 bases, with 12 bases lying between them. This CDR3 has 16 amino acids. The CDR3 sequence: CASSYRTIGSTDTQYF. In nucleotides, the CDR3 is TGTGCCAGCAGTTACAGGACTATTGGAAGCACAGATACGCAGTATTTT.

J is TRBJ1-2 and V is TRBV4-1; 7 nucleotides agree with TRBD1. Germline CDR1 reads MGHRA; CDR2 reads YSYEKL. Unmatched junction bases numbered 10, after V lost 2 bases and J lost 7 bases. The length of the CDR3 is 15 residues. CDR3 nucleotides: TGCGCCAGCAGCCAACGCCAACAGGGGTCGGGTGGCTACACCTTC. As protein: CASSQRQQGSGGYTF.

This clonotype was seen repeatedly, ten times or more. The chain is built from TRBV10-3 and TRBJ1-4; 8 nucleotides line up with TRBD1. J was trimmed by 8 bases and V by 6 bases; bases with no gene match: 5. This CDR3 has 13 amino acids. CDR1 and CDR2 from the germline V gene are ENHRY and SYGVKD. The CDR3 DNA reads TGTGCCATCAGGATAGGACAGGGCGAAAAACTGTTTTTT. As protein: CAIRIGQGEKLFF.

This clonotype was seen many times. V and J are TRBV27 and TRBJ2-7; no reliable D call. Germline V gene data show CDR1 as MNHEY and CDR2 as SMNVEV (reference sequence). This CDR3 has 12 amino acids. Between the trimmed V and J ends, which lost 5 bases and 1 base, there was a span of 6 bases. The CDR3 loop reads CASSPNSYEQYF. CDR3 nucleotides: TGTGCCAGCAGTCCCAATTCCTACGAGCAGTACTTC.

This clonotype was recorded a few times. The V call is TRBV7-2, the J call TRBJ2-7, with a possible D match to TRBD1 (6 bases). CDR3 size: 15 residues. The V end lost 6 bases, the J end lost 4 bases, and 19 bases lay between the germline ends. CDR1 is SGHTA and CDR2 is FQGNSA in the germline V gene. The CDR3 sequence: CASRSGPDRTYEQYF. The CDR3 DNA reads TGTGCCAGCAGATCGGGCCCCGACAGGACATACGAGCAGTACTTC.

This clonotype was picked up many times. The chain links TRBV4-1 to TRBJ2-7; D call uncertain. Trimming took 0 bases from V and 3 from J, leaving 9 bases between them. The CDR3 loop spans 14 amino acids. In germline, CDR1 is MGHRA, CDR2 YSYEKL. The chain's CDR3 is CASSQESRSYEQYF. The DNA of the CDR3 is TGCGCCAGCAGCCAAGAAAGCCGGAGCTACGAGCAGTACTTC.

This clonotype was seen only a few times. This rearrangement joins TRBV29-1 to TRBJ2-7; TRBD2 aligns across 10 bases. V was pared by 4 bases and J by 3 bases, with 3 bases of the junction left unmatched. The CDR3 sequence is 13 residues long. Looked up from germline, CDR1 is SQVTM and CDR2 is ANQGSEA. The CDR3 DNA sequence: TGCAGCGTTGGTAGCGGGGGGTTCTACGAGCAGTACTTC. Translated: CSVGSGGFYEQYF.

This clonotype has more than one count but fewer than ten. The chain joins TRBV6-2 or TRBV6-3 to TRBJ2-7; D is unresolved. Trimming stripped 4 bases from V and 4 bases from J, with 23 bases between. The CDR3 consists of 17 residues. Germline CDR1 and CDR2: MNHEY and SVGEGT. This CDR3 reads CASSSAGYRVHNYEQYF. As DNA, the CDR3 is TGTGCCAGCAGTTCAGCCGGATACCGGGTTCACAATTACGAGCAGTACTTC.

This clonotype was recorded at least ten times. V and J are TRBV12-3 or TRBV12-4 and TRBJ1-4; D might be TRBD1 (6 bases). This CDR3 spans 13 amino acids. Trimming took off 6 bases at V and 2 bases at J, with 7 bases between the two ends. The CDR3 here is CASRTGTNEKLFF. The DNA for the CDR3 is TGTGCCAGCAGAACAGGGACTAATGAAAAACTGTTTTTT.